This T cell receptor beta chain was profiled in a study of neurological immune-mediated disorders. Overall study findings and caveats: One related-CDR3 cluster, identified by phylogenetic grouping, held the repertoires of 18 of 34 multiple sclerosis patients and was a possible signature.

This clonotype was picked up many times. What it binds is unknown. TCRdb recomputed calls from the 5' RACE reads with MiXCR, one row per CDR3 protein. The top ten hold 2.2% of the sample, which has 55,000 to 65,000 distinct CDR3 sequences, 3.5% to 4.5% seen once. This CDR3 has 17 residues. Germline trimming cut 5 bases from V and 4 bases from J; bases unmatched to any gene: 12. Looked up from germline, CDR1 is SGHRS and CDR2 is YFSETQ. This chain connects TRBV5-1 to TRBJ2-2, with 9 bases aligning to TRBD2. The origin of this receptor is a woman aged 45 to 65 with multiple sclerosis. Material for sequencing was PBMCs. CDR3 bases: TGCGCCAGCAGTCCCTCCTTAGCGGGGGCGGGCACCGGGGAGCTGTTTTTT. Protein sequence: CASSPSLAGAGTGELFF.